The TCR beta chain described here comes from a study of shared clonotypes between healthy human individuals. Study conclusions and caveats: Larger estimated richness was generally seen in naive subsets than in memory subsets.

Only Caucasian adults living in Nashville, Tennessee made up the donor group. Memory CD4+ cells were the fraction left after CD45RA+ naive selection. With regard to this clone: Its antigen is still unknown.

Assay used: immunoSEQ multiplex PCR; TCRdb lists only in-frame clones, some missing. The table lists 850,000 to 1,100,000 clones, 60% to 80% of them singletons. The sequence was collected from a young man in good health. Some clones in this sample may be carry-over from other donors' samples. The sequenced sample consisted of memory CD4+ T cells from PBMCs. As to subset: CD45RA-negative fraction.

The CDR3 nucleotides are TGCGCCAGCAGTGACGCCCGGGGCTACGAGCAGTACTTC. The encoded protein is CASSDARGYEQYF. This chain links TRBV10-1 with TRBJ2-7; D might be TRBD2 (5 bases). With 3 bases removed from V and 3 bases from J, the gap between germline ends came to 9 bases. The CDR3 runs 13 residues. The germline CDR1 and CDR2 sequences are WNHNN and SYGVQD (reference sequence).